This TCR beta chain was captured in a study of T cell changes during pregnancy in multiple sclerosis. The V end lost 6 bases, the J end lost 5 bases, and 16 bases lay between the germline ends. This CDR3 has 14 amino acids. Germline CDR1 LGHNA, CDR2 YSLEER. Sequencing was performed with immunoSEQ multiplex PCR; in TCRdb, only in-frame clones are kept and a portion is missing. The sample has 60,000 to 75,000 clones; more than 75% are singletons. The starting material was peripheral blood, obtained in the third trimester of pregnancy. The V gene is TRBV4-3, the J gene TRBJ2-5, with a weak D call TRBD1 (6 bases). The source is a female donor with multiple sclerosis, enrolled in a pregnancy study. CDR3: CASSLGRGAETQYF. The CDR3 DNA sequence: TGCGCCAGCAGTTTGGGCAGGGGAGCCGAGACCCAGTACTTC.